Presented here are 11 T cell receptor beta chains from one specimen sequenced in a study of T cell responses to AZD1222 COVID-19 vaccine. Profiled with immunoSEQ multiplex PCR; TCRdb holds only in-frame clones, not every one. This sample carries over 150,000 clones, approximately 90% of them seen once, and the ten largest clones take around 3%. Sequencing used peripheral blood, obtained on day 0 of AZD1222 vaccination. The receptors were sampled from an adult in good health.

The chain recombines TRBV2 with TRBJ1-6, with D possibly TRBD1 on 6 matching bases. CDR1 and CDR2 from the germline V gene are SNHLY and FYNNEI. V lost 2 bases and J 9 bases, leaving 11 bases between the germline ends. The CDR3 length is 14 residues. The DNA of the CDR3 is TGTGCCAGCAGTGAAACACAGGGAGGTTCACCCCTCCACTTT. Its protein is CASSETQGGSPLHF.

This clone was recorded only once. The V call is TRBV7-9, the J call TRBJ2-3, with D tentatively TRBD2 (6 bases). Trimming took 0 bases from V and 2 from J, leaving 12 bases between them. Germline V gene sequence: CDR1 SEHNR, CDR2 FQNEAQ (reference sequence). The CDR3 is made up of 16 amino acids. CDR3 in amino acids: CASSLAGRGTTDTQYF. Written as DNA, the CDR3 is TGTGCCAGCAGCTTAGCTGGGCGGGGAACCACAGATACGCAGTATTTT.

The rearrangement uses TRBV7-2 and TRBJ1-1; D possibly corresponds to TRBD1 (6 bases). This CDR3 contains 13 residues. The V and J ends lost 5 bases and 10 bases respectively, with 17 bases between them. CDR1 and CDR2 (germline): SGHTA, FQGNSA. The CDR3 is CASSETGTGGAFF. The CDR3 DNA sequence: TGTGCCAGCAGCGAAACAGGGACCGGAGGAGCTTTCTTT. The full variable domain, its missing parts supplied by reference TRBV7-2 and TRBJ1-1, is GAGVSQSPSNKVTEKGKDVELRCDPISGHTALYWYRQSLGQGLEFLIYFQGNSAPDKSGLPSDRFSAERTGGSVSTLTIQRTQQEDSAVYLCASSETGTGGAFFGQGTRLTVV.

DNA for the CDR3: TGTGCCAGCAGCTTCGGCGGGTCCCCCTACGAGCAGTACTTC. This codes for CASSFGGSPYEQYF. The chain is built from TRBV7-3 and TRBJ2-7; D possibly corresponds to TRBD2 (5 bases). The CDR3 has 14 residues. Trimming removed 3 bases at V and 2 bases at J, with 11 bases between. The V gene's germline CDR1 is SGHTA and CDR2 FQGTGA.

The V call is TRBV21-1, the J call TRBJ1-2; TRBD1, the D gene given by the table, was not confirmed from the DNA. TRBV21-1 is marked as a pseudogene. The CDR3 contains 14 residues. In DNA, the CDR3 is TGTGCCAGCAGCAATTGGGCCCTTGTGAATGGCTACACCTTC. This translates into CASSNWALVNGYTF.

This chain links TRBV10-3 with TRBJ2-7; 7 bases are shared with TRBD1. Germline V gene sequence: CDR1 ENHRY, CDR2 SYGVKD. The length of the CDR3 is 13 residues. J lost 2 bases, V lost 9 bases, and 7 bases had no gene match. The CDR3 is CAIGDSATYEQYF. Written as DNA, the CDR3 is TGTGCCATAGGGGACAGCGCGACCTACGAGCAGTACTTC.

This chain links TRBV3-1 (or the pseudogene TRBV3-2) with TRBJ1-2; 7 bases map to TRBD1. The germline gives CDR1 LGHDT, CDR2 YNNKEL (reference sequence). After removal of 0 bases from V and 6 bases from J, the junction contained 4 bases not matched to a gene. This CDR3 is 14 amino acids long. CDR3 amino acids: CASSQDRGFDGYTF. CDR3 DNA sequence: TGTGCCAGCAGCCAAGACAGGGGGTTTGATGGCTACACCTTC.

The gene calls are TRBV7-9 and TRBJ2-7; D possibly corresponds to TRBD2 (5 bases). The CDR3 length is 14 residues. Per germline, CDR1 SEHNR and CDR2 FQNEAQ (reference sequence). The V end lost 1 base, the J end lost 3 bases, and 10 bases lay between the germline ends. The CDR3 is CASSLGGPYYEQYF. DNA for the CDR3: TGTGCCAGCAGCTTAGGAGGGCCTTACTACGAGCAGTACTTC.

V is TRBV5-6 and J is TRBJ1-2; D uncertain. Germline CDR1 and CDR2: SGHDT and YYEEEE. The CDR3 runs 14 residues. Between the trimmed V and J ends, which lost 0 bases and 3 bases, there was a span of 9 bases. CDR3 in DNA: TGTGCCAGCAGCTTGGCCCGGACCGACTATGGCTACACCTTC. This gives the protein CASSLARTDYGYTF.

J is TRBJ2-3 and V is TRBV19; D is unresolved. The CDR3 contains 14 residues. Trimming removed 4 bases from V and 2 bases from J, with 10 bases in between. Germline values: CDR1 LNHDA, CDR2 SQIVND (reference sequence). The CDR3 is CASSNPDLTDTQYF. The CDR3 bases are TGTGCCAGTAGTAATCCGGACCTCACAGATACGCAGTATTTT.

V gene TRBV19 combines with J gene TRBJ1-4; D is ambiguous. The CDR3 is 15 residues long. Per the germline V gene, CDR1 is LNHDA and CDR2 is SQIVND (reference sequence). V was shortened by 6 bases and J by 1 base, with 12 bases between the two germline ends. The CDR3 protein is CASSTLGITNEKLFF. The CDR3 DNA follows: TGTGCCAGTAGCACATTGGGTATAACTAATGAAAAACTGTTTTTT.